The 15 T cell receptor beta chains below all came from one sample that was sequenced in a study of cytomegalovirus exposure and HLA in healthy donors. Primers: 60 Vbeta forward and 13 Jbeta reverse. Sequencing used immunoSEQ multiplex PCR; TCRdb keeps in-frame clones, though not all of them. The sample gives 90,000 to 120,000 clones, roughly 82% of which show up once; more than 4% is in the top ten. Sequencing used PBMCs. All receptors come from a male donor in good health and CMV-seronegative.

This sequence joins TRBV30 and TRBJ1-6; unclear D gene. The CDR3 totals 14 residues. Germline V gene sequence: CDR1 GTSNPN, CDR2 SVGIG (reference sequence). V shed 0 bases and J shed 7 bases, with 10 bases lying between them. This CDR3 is CAWSVQVENSPLHF. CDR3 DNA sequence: TGTGCCTGGAGTGTACAAGTGGAGAATTCACCCCTCCACTTT.

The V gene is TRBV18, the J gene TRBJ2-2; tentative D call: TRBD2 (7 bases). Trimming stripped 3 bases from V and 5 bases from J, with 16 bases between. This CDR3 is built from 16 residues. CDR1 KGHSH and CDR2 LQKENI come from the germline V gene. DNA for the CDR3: TGTGCCAGCTCACCGGACAGCTTGGGAGGGACCGGGGAGCTGTTTTTT. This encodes CASSPDSLGGTGELFF.

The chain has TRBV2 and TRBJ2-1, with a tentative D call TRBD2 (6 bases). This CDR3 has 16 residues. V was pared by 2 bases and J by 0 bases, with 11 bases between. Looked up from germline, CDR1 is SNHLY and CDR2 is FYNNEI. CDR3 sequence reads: CASSELSGFSYNEQFF. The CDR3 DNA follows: TGTGCCAGCAGTGAACTTAGCGGATTCTCCTACAATGAGCAGTTCTTC.

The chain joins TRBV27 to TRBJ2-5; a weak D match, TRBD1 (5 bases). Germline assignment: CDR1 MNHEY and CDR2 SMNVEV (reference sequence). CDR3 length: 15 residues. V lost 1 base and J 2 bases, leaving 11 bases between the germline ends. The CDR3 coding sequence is TGTGCCAGCAGTTTATATGGGGCCGAACAAGAGACCCAGTACTTC. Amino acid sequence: CASSLYGAEQETQYF.

CDR3 coding DNA: TGTGCCAGCAGCTCCATCGGGGGGCGGAACACTGAAGCTTTCTTT. Translated: CASSSIGGRNTEAFF. The V and J genes are TRBV7-9 and TRBJ1-1; the D gene is possibly TRBD1 (6 bases). There are 15 residues in the CDR3. The germline CDR1 and CDR2 sequences are SEHNR and FQNEAQ (reference sequence). V gave up 4 bases and J gave up 1 base, with 13 bases separating them.

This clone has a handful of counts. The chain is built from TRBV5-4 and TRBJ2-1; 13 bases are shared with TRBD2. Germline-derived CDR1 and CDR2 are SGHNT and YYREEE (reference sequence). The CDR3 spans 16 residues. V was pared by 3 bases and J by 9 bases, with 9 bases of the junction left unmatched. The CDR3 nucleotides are TGTGCCAGCAGCTCCGGCCCTAGGACTAGCGGGAGTGAGCAGTTCTTC. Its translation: CASSSGPRTSGSEQFF.

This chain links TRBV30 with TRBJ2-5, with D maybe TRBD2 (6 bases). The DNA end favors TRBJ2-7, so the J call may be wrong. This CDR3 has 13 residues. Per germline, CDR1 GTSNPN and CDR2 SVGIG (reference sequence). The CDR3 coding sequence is TGTGCCTGGAGCTTCGGAGGGGCCGGCGAGCAGTACTTC. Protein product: CAWSFGGAGEQYF.

This CDR3 reads CASSPILATSTDTQYF. CDR3 in DNA: TGTGCCAGCAGCCCCATACTAGCAACTAGCACAGATACGCAGTATTTT. The J gene is TRBJ2-3, the V gene TRBV7-7, with D perhaps TRBD2 (6 bases). Trimming took off 5 bases at V and 0 bases at J, with 15 bases between the two ends. Per the germline V gene, CDR1 is SSHAT and CDR2 is FNYEAQ (reference sequence). CDR3 length: 16 amino acids.

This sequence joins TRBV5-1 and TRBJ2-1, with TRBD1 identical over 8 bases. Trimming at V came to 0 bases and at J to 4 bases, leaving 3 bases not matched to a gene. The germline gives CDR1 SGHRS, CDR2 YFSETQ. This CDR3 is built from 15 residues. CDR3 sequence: CASSLEGQEYNEQFF. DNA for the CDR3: TGCGCCAGCAGCTTGGAGGGACAGGAGTACAATGAGCAGTTCTTC.

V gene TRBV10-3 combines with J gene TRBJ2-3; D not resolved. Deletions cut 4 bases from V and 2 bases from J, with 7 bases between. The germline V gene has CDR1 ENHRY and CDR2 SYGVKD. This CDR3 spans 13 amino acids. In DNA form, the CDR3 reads TGTGCCATCAGTGGGCAGTTCACAGATACGCAGTATTTT. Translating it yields CAISGQFTDTQYF.

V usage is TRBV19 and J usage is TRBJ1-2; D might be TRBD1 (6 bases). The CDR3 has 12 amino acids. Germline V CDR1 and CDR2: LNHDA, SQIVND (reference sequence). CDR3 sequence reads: CASTGDNYGYTF. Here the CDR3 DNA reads TGTGCTTCGACAGGTGACAACTATGGCTACACCTTC.

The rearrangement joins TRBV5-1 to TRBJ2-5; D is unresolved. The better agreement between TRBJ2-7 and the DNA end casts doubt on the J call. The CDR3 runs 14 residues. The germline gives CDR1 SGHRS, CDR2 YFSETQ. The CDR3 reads CASSSTVYSYEQYF. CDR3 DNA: TGCGCCAGCAGCTCCACAGTTTACTCCTACGAGCAGTACTTC.

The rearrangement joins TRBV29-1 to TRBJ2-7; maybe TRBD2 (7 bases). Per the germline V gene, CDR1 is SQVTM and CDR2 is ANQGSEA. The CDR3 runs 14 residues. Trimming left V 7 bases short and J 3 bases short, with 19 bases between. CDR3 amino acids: CSARRGEGLYEQYF. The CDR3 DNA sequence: TGCAGCGCCCGGAGGGGGGAGGGCCTCTACGAGCAGTACTTC.

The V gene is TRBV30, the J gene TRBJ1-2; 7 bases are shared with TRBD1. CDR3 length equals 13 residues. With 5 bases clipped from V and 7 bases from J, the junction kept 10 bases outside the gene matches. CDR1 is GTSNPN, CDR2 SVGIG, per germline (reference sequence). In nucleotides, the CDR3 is TGTGCCTGGGAGGGGGCACGGCTGGGTGGCTACACCTTC. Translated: CAWEGARLGGYTF.

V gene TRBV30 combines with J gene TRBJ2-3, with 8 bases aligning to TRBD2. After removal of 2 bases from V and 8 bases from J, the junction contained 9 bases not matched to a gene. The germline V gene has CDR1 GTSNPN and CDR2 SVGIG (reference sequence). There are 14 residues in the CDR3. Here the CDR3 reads CAWSRREGLGTQYF. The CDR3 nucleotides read TGTGCCTGGAGTCGTCGGGAGGGCCTCGGTACGCAGTATTTT.